This T cell receptor (beta chain) originates from a study of beta chain features in type 1 diabetes. Overall study results and limits: Comparison showed that naive, central memory and Treg TCRB repertoires appeared more similar among patients than among healthy donors. VDJ junctions sequenced from type 1 diabetes patients showed fewer insertions and more deletions.

On this clone: The antigen remains undetermined.

Expressed TCRB transcripts were sequenced because the entire RNA isolate underwent reverse transcription. Here immunoSEQ multiplex PCR was the method, and the copy in TCRdb shows in-frame clones only, minus some. The sample yields approximately 250,000 clones, over 9.5% seen once. The CDR3 is 13 residues long. Trimming shortened V by 8 bases and J by 1 base, and 11 bases separated the two germline ends. Germline V gene sequence: CDR1 MGHDK, CDR2 SYGVNS. The receptor's source is a woman aged 18-29 years in good health. V usage is TRBV25-1 and J usage is TRBJ1-1; D is possibly TRBD1 (6 bases). The sample taken for sequencing was naive CD4+ T cells from blood. The CDR3 region is CASQGGGNTEAFF. The CDR3 DNA reads as TGTGCCAGCCAAGGGGGGGGGAACACTGAAGCTTTCTTT.